This TCR beta chain is from a study of CD8 T cells in Susac syndrome. CD8+ and CD4+ T cells from blood underwent TCR beta sequencing, which was carried out in a high-throughput format. TEMRA cells were FACS-enriched, while CD8+ and CD4+ T cells were negatively isolated. The CDR3 covers 16 residues. Looked up from germline, CDR1 is LGHNA and CDR2 is YNFKEQ. V gave up 0 bases and J gave up 2 bases, with 8 bases separating them. Reverse transcription of roughly 0.5 to 1 ug RNA used random hexamers. Multiplex immunoSEQ PCR targeted 54 Vbeta and 13 Jbeta TCR beta segments. One entry per CDR3 protein results from TCRdb running MiXCR on the immunoSEQ multiplex PCR reads. This repertoire shows some 300,000 distinct CDR3 sequences, 75% to 90% found once; its top ten account for approximately 0.2%.

The V gene is TRBV4-2, the J gene TRBJ2-6; D not certain. The specimen was CD8+ T cells from PBMCs. The sequence was obtained from a human donor with multiple sclerosis. The CDR3 is CASSQEMVTGANVLTF. In nucleotides, the CDR3 is TGTGCCAGCAGCCAAGAAATGGTTACTGGGGCCAACGTCCTGACTTTC.